This passage covers 21 T cell receptor beta chains from one sample sequenced in a study of patients and donors after allogeneic stem cell transplantation. Using its own MiXCR run on the RT-PCR reads, TCRdb lists one record per CDR3 protein. The sample consists of approximately 60,000 distinct CDR3 sequences, roughly 15% of them appearing once. Sequencing used blood, either unsorted or a sorted T cell fraction (not recorded which). Source of these receptors: a human donor who was either an allogeneic HSCT recipient or a stem cell or donor lymphocyte infusion donor (not recorded which). It is not recorded whose cells these are; they may come from a transplant donor.

This clonotype has only a few counts. J is TRBJ1-2 and V is TRBV5-6; 7 nucleotides line up with TRBD1. After removal of 0 bases from V and 7 bases from J, the junction contained 6 bases not matched to a gene. Germline lookup yields CDR1 SGHDT and CDR2 YYEEEE. The CDR3 totals 14 residues. The CDR3 spells CASSLGQGGSGYTF. CDR3 bases: TGTGCCAGCAGCTTGGGACAGGGCGGCTCTGGCTACACCTTC.

The table lists this clonotype with many counts. V gene TRBV4-2 combines with J gene TRBJ1-4; weak D call: TRBD1 (5 bases). Trimming removed 5 bases at V and 1 base at J, with 14 bases between. Germline loops: CDR1 LGHNA, CDR2 YNFKEQ. This CDR3 is built from 16 residues. This CDR3 reads CASSITEGLTNEKLFF. The CDR3 nucleotides read TGTGCCAGCAGCATTACGGAGGGGCTAACTAATGAAAAACTGTTTTTT.

This clonotype occurred many times. V usage is TRBV11-1 and J usage is TRBJ2-1; 7 bases map to TRBD2. The V gene's germline CDR1 is SGHAT and CDR2 FQDESV (reference sequence). The CDR3 is made up of 15 amino acids. J lost 0 bases, V lost 5 bases, and 4 bases had no gene match. The CDR3: CASSAGRTSYNEQFF. CDR3 DNA sequence: TGTGCCAGCAGCGCCGGGAGGACCTCCTACAATGAGCAGTTCTTC.

This clonotype was seen a handful of times. The chain recombines TRBV5-1 with TRBJ2-1; possibly TRBD2 for D (6 bases). This CDR3 region has 16 residues. Germline V gene lookup returns CDR1 SGHRS and CDR2 YFSETQ. V was cut by 5 bases and J by 9 bases, with 24 bases left in between. The chain's CDR3 is CASSEWWAEGLPEQFF. CDR3 in DNA: TGCGCCAGCAGTGAATGGTGGGCGGAGGGACTCCCTGAGCAGTTCTTC.

Ten or more counts support this clonotype. CDR3 sequence: CASSVDGTRGYGYTF. Written as DNA, the CDR3 is TGTGCCAGCAGCGTAGATGGAACCAGGGGCTATGGCTACACCTTC. This chain links TRBV9 with TRBJ1-2, with D perhaps matching TRBD1 (6 bases). This CDR3 comprises 15 residues. The germline CDR1 and CDR2 sequences are SGDLS and YYNGEE. Trimming left V 0 bases short and J 4 bases short, with 13 bases between.

The V gene is TRBV19, the J gene TRBJ2-7; TRBD2 agrees at 7 bases. This CDR3 has 14 residues. After removal of 6 bases from V and 3 bases from J, the junction contained 8 bases not matched to a gene. The germline CDR1 and CDR2 sequences are LNHDA and SQIVND (reference sequence). CDR3 sequence: CASRKEAGNYEQYF. In nucleotides, the CDR3 is TGTGCCAGTAGGAAGGAAGCGGGAAACTACGAGCAGTACTTC.

The rearrangement joins TRBV6-5 to TRBJ1-1; D is ambiguous. CDR1 is MNHEY, CDR2 SVGAGI, per germline. CDR3 length: 13 amino acids. V dropped 2 bases and J dropped 1 base, with 5 bases sitting between them. CDR3: CASSYASNTEAFF. The CDR3 DNA sequence: TGTGCCAGCAGTTACGCTTCGAACACTGAAGCTTTCTTT.

In its sample, this clonotype was seen many times. The CDR3 sequence: CASSLVPFSTGGDRRTEAFF. The CDR3 DNA sequence: TGTGCCAGCAGTTTAGTCCCCTTCTCGACAGGGGGCGATAGGAGAACTGAAGCTTTCTTT. This sequence joins TRBV12-3 or TRBV12-4 and TRBJ1-1; TRBD1 matches 10 bases. Losses at the gene ends were 1 base for V and 5 bases for J; bases not matched to a gene: 19. The CDR3 runs to 20 residues.

The chain recombines TRBV21-1 with TRBJ1-4; TRBD1 was called by the table and not checked on the DNA. TRBV21-1 is a documented pseudogene. The CDR3 has 15 amino acids. For the CDR3, the DNA is TGTGCCAGCAGCACCGGCGGGGGTGTAGATGAAAAACTGTTTTTT. Residues: CASSTGGGVDEKLFF.

This chain joins TRBV19 and TRBJ1-2; D is uncertain. The CDR3 length is 13 residues. CDR1 LNHDA and CDR2 SQIVND come from the germline V gene (reference sequence). V was pared by 7 bases and J by 4 bases, with 13 bases between. The DNA of the CDR3 is TGTGCCAGTAAATTCACGGGAGCCTATGGCTACACCTTC. Translation: CASKFTGAYGYTF.

The chain couples TRBV6-6 to TRBJ1-1; D uncertain. The CDR3 length is 15 residues. Germline V CDR1 and CDR2: MNHNY, SVGAGI (reference sequence). Between the trimmed V and J ends, which lost 5 bases and 2 bases, there was a span of 15 bases. The CDR3 region is CASSPNVGSNTEAFF. In nucleotides, the CDR3 is TGTGCCAGCAGTCCGAATGTGGGGTCAAACACTGAAGCTTTCTTT.

This clonotype was observed a few times. The chain joins TRBV29-1 to TRBJ2-1; 10 bases match TRBD2. The germline V gene has CDR1 SQVTM and CDR2 ANQGSEA. V lost 0 bases, J lost 7 bases, and 6 bases stayed unmatched. This CDR3 has 15 residues. CDR3 coding DNA: TGCAGCGTTGAAGATCCTGAGCGGGAGGGTAATGAGCAGTTCTTC. It is translated as CSVEDPEREGNEQFF.

The J gene is TRBJ2-3, the V gene TRBV5-1, with TRBD2 matching over 16 bases. The CDR3 runs 16 residues. After removal of 4 bases from V and 2 bases from J, the junction contained 1 base not matched to a gene. CDR1 is SGHRS, CDR2 YFSETQ, per germline. Here the CDR3 reads CASSGTSGRDTDTQYF. CDR3 coding DNA: TGCGCCAGCAGCGGGACTAGCGGGAGGGACACAGATACGCAGTATTTT. Full variable domain (remainder filled in from reference TRBV5-1 and TRBJ2-3): KAGVTQTPRYLIKTRGQQVTLSCSPISGHRSVSWYQQTPGQGLQFLFEYFSETQRNKGNFPGRFSGRQFSNSRSEMNVSTLELGDSALYLCASSGTSGRDTDTQYFGPGTRLTVL.

This clonotype was picked up many times. This chain joins TRBV19 and TRBJ1-1, with no clear D. Germline V gives CDR1 LNHDA, CDR2 SQIVND (reference sequence). This CDR3 spans 8 amino acids. CDR3 DNA sequence: TGTTCCTACACTGAAGCTTTCTTT. Translating gives CSYTEAFF.

The sample holds many counts of this clonotype. V and J are TRBV12-3 or TRBV12-4 and TRBJ2-3, with 8 bases matching TRBD2. The junction had 2 bases not matched to a gene; V was cut back by 6 bases and J by 6 bases. The CDR3 is 12 residues long. CDR3 in amino acids: CASSRLADTQYF. CDR3 nucleotides: TGTGCCAGCAGCCGACTAGCGGATACGCAGTATTTT.

This clonotype has more than one count but fewer than ten. CDR3 coding DNA: TGTGCAAGTCGCTTAGGAACCGACAGGGGTTTTAGTATCTACCAGCCCCAGCATTTT. Translated, it gives CASRLGTDRGFSIYQPQHF. The V gene is TRBV12-2, the J gene TRBJ1-5; the table's D call, TRBD1, was not checked against the DNA. TRBV12-2 constitutes a pseudogene. The CDR3 length is 19 residues.

In its sample, this clonotype was seen many times. This sequence joins TRBV29-1 and TRBJ1-2; D is undetermined. The CDR3 contains 16 residues. The V and J ends lost 1 base and 2 bases respectively, with 17 bases between them. Germline V gene data show CDR1 as SQVTM and CDR2 as ANQGSEA. The CDR3 DNA reads as TGCAGCGTTGAAGGGGCAGACAAGGAGACGAACTATGGCTACACCTTC. Translating gives CSVEGADKETNYGYTF.

This clonotype rates as medium-sized. The V and J genes are TRBV3-1 and TRBJ1-6; 8 nucleotides match TRBD1. J lost 8 bases, V lost 4 bases, and 7 bases had no gene match. CDR3 length equals 15 residues. The V gene's germline CDR1 is LGHDT and CDR2 YNNKEL (reference sequence). This CDR3 reads CASSLGQGSHSPLHF. In DNA form, the CDR3 reads TGTGCCAGCAGCCTCGGACAGGGCTCGCATTCACCCCTCCACTTT.

This clonotype was counted only a few times. The chain has TRBV12-3 or TRBV12-4 and TRBJ2-1; maybe TRBD2 (6 bases). The V end was cut by 7 bases, the J end by 0 bases, with 16 bases between. This CDR3 comprises 16 residues. The CDR3 here is CASMIPGGSSYNEQFF. CDR3 bases: TGTGCCAGCATGATCCCTGGAGGGAGCTCCTACAATGAGCAGTTCTTC.

This chain uses TRBV20-1 with TRBJ2-7; D may be TRBD2 (6 bases). CDR1 is DFQATT, CDR2 SNEGSKA, per germline (reference sequence). V was clipped by 4 bases and J by 0 bases, with 16 bases between them. This CDR3 comprises 15 residues. Here the CDR3 DNA reads TGCAGTGCTATCACCTCTCCCGGGAGCTCCTACGAGCAGTACTTC. Its protein is CSAITSPGSSYEQYF.

The rearrangement uses TRBV4-2 and TRBJ2-3; TRBD2 agrees at 11 bases. Looked up from germline, CDR1 is LGHNA and CDR2 is YNFKEQ. The CDR3 has 16 amino acids. V shed 2 bases and J 2 bases; nucleotides not matched to a gene: 3. CDR3: CASSQIAGGPTDTQYF. The CDR3 DNA reads as TGTGCCAGCAGCCAAATAGCGGGAGGGCCCACAGATACGCAGTATTTT.